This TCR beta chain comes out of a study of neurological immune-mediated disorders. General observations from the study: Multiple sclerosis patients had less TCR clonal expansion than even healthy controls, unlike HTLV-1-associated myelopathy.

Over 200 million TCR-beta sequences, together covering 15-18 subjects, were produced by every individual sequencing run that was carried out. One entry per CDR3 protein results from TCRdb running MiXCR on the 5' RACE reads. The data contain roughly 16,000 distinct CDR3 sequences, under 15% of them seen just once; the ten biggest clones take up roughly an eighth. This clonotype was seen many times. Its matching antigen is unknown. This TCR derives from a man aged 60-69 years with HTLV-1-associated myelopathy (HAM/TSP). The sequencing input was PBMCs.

The CDR3 sequence is CASRPNRGYEQYF. The CDR3 bases are TGTGCCAGCAGACCCAACAGGGGCTACGAGCAGTACTTC. The rearrangement links TRBV7-9 to TRBJ2-7, with 7 bases identical to TRBD1. CDR1 and CDR2 from the germline V gene are SEHNR and FQNEAQ (reference sequence). CDR3 size: 13 residues. The V and J ends lost 6 bases and 3 bases, in that order; junction bases with no gene match: 5. The complete variable domain, with remaining parts taken from reference TRBV7-9 and TRBJ2-7, reads DTGVSQNPRHKITKRGQNVTFRCDPISEHNRLYWYRQTLGQGPEFLTYFQNEAQLEKSRLLSDRFSAERPKGSFSTLEIQRTEQGDSAMYLCASRPNRGYEQYFGPGTRLTVT.